This TCR beta chain was identified in a study of cytomegalovirus exposure and HLA in healthy donors. Across the whole study: The platform used for the 120 or so validation repertoires matched that of the roughly 720 first-cohort repertoires, a later analysis reported. Study-wide findings and caveats: Most TCRs appeared rarely, but some public TCRs recurred in many donors. It was found in a later analysis that first-cohort TCR clusters tended to co-occur in the 120 validation repertoires.

Libraries were prepared by immunoSEQ multiplex PCR; TCRdb keeps only in-frame clonotypes and omits some of them. The repertoire holds approximately 58,000 clones, with more than 85% as singletons. This CDR3 has 16 amino acids. Germline V gene lookup returns CDR1 SGHTA and CDR2 FQGTGA. Trimming stripped 5 bases from V and 2 bases from J, with 17 bases between. As concerns this clone: Antigen specificity is unknown.

Donors were drawn from the roughly 110-subject validation cohort, separate from the approximately 700-subject first cohort. The chain joins TRBV7-3 to TRBJ2-3, with TRBD1 as a possible D gene (6 bases). This TCR came from a woman aged 30 to 39 in good health and CMV-seronegative. Sequenced: PBMCs. CDR3 bases: TGTGCCAGCAGCCCCGGACAGTTTGGCCACACAGATACGCAGTATTTT. Translating gives CASSPGQFGHTDTQYF. Looking up the rest from reference TRBV7-3 and TRBJ2-3 gives the full variable domain: GAGVSQTPSNKVTEKGKYVELRCDPISGHTALYWYRQSLGQGPEFLIYFQGTGAADDSGLPNDRFFAVRPEGSVSTLKIQRTERGDSAVYLCASSPGQFGHTDTQYFGPGTRLTVL.